A selection of T cell receptor beta chains follows, all from one sample in a study of blood T cell repertoires in COVID-19. Profiling relied on immunoSEQ multiplex PCR, and the TCRdb table lists in-frame clones only, not all of them. In the table there are roughly 250,000 clones, roughly nine tenths of which are singletons. Material for sequencing was peripheral blood. These receptor sequences come from a woman in her twenties or thirties with COVID-19, enrolled during active disease. CDR3s include the opening cysteine and the closing phenylalanine or tryptophan. A D gene is named only where the DNA matches it firmly. Some rows have no size entry. The others give once, few or many, or a class for an expanded clone.

j_call | d_call | clone_size | v_call | cdr3_nt | cdr3_aa
TRBJ2-7 | . | . | TRBV6-5 | TGTGCCAGCAGTCCAGTCGCGGGACTTTCCTACGAGCAGTACTTC | CASSPVAGLSYEQYF
TRBJ1-5 | . | . | TRBV18 | TGTGCCAGCTCATTCGGGGGATATCAGCCCCAGCATTTT | CASSFGGYQPQHF
TRBJ2-7 | TRBD1 | once | TRBV30 | TGTGCCTGGAGTGAGGGACAGGGGTATGTCTACTCCTACGAGCAGTACTTC | CAWSEGQGYVYSYEQYF
TRBJ2-3 | . | . | TRBV29-1 | TGCAGCGTGACAGGGACTAGCACAGATACGCAGTATTTT | CSVTGTSTDTQYF
TRBJ1-2 | . | . | TRBV3-1/TRBV3-2 | TGTGCCAGCAGCCAAGATTTGGACAGCTATGGCTACACCTTC | CASSQDLDSYGYTF
TRBJ2-7 | TRBD1 | few | TRBV4-1 | TGCGCCAGCAGCCAAGAAATGACAAGACAGGGTGGACAGCAGTACTTC | CASSQEMTRQGGQQYF
TRBJ1-2 | TRBD1 | . | TRBV2 | TGTGCCAGCACCTCCCGGTGGCAGGGGGCCGATGGCTACACCTTC | CASTSRWQGADGYTF
TRBJ1-1 | TRBD1 | . | TRBV6-5 | TGTGCCAGCAGTTCACCGCGACAGGGATTGAACACTGAAGCTTTCTTT | CASSSPRQGLNTEAFF
TRBJ2-3 | TRBD2 | . | TRBV25-1 | TGTGCCAGCCGCAAGTCCCTCCGGGCTAGCGGGGGGGATACGCAGTATTTT | CASRKSLRASGGDTQYF
TRBJ1-4 | TRBD1 | . | TRBV5-1 | TGCGCCAGCAGCCTCCAAGGACAGGGAGCAACTAATGAAAAACTGTTTTTT | CASSLQGQGATNEKLFF
TRBJ2-7 | . | . | TRBV3-1/TRBV3-2 | TGTGCCAGCAGCCAAGTCGGGGTGAGCTCCTACGAGCAGTACTTC | CASSQVGVSSYEQYF
TRBJ2-2 | . | . | TRBV12-3/TRBV12-4 | TGTGCCAGCGGCACGGGCGGGGAGCTGTTTTTT | CASGTGGELFF
TRBJ1-5 | . | . | TRBV27 | TGTGCCAGCAGTTTAAGAGGTAGCAATCAGCCCCAGCATTTT | CASSLRGSNQPQHF
TRBJ1-3 | TRBD1 | . | TRBV6-6 | TGTGCCAGCAGTCCGGGGGGGACAGGGTCTGGAAACACCATATATTTT | CASSPGGTGSGNTIYF
TRBJ1-6 | . | many | TRBV2 | TGTGCCAGCAGTGCCCCGGGGAGGAGTAATTCACCCCTCCACTTT | CASSAPGRSNSPLHF
TRBJ2-5 | . | . | TRBV4-2 | TGTGCCAGCAGCCAACTGACGGACAGCCAAGAGACCCAGTACTTC | CASSQLTDSQETQYF